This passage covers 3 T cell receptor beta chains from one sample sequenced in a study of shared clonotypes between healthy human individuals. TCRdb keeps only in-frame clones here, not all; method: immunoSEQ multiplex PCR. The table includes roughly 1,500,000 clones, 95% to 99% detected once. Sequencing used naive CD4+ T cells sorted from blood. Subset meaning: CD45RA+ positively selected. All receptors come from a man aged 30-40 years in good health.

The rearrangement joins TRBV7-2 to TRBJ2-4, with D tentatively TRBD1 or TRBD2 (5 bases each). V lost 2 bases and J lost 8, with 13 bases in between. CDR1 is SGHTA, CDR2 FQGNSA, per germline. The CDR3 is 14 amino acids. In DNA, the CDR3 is TGTGCCAGCAGCTTAAGGTCCTTGGGGGACATTCAGTACTTC. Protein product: CASSLRSLGDIQYF.

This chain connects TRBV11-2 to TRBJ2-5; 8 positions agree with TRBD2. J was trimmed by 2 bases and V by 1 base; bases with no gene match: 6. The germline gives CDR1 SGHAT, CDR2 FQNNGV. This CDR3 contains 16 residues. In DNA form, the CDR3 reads TGTGCCAGCAGCTTAGTTGTGGCTAGCGGGCAAGAGACCCAGTACTTC. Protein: CASSLVVASGQETQYF.

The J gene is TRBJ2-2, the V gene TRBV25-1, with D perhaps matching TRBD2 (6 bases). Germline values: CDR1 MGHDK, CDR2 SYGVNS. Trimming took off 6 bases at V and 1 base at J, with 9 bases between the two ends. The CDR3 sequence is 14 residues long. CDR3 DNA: TGTGCCAGCAGAGGTAGCGGGAACACCGGGGAGCTGTTTTTT. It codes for CASRGSGNTGELFF.